These 6 T cell receptor beta chains came from one sample sequenced in a study of Graves' ophthalmopathy and Graves' hyperthyroidism. Amplification of the TCR beta CDR3 regions used RNA transcripts (as template). RT-PCR was first run with HTBI primers, then multiplex PCR in a second round. In TCRdb, the multiplex PCR reads were re-called with MiXCR into one record per CDR3 protein. The data contain 200,000 to 250,000 distinct CDR3 sequences, 20% to 25% of them seen just once; the ten biggest clones take up roughly 44%. The sample comprised peripheral blood. These receptors originate from a woman in her fifties or sixties with Graves' ophthalmopathy.

The chain uses TRBV4-2 and TRBJ2-7; TRBD2 matches 10 bases. After removal of 6 bases from V and 0 bases from J, the junction contained 5 bases not matched to a gene. Germline lookup yields CDR1 LGHNA and CDR2 YNFKEQ. This CDR3 region has 15 residues. The CDR3 here is CASRLSGGSSYEQYF. CDR3 DNA sequence: TGTGCCAGCAGGCTTAGCGGGGGGAGCTCCTACGAGCAGTACTTC.

This clonotype is a singleton in its sample. One junction end does not reproduce the germline sequence, and a read error may be involved. The rearrangement uses TRBV2 and TRBJ1-6; D is undetermined. The CDR3 contains 14 residues. Germline V CDR1 and CDR2: SNHLY, FYNNEI. CDR3 residues: CASRVGNRNSPLHF. The CDR3 DNA follows: TGTGCCAGCAGGGTAGGGAATCGGAATTCACCCCTCCATTTT.

This clonotype appeared many times. The chain is built from TRBV5-1 and TRBJ1-1; D is undetermined. The CDR3 has 15 amino acids. Looked up from germline, CDR1 is SGHRS and CDR2 is YFSETQ. With 2 bases removed from V and 5 bases from J, the gap between germline ends came to 16 bases. CDR3 residues: CASSFIQLEGTEAFF. CDR3 bases: TGCGCCAGCAGCTTCATTCAACTGGAGGGTACTGAAGCTTTCTTT.

There are many counts of this clonotype. The chain carries TRBV19 and TRBJ1-5; D remains ambiguous. The CDR3 is 13 residues long. Trimming shortened V by 3 bases and J by 5 bases, and 8 bases separated the two germline ends. The germline CDR1 and CDR2 sequences are LNHDA and SQIVND (reference sequence). CDR3 residues: CASSMIRDQPQHF. In DNA form, the CDR3 reads TGTGCCAGTAGTATGATAAGGGATCAGCCCCAGCATTTT.

This clonotype was detected ten times or more. The chain uses TRBV19 and TRBJ1-5; D unresolved. Germline CDR1 LNHDA, CDR2 SQIVND (reference sequence). Between the trimmed V and J ends, which lost 4 bases and 9 bases, there was a span of 19 bases. The CDR3 covers 15 residues. Here the CDR3 DNA reads TGTGCCAGTAGTACTCCGGGCCAAGCACTCAGGCCCCAGCATTTT. Residues: CASSTPGQALRPQHF.

This clonotype was recorded at least ten times. J is TRBJ1-6 and V is TRBV5-1; 7 bases map to TRBD1. This CDR3 has 15 residues. Germline CDR1 reads SGHRS; CDR2 reads YFSETQ. Trimming took 0 bases from V and 5 from J; bases not matched to a gene: 2. The CDR3 loop reads CASSLADRDNSPLHF. The CDR3 DNA is TGCGCCAGCAGCTTGGCCGACAGGGATAATTCACCCCTCCACTTT.